A single sample is the source of the 11 T cell receptor beta chains below, sequenced in a study of T cell clonotyping in hematopoietic cell transplantation (dated by TCRdb to the early 2020s). Sample time point, as interpreted from the label and publication: recipient sample about 28 days before transplant, after cytoreduction. Libraries were prepared through the immunoSEQ multiplex PCR assay. The immuneACCESS repertoire file appears here via TCRdb, limited to in-frame rearrangements. These files lack a portion of the clones; in checked studies, under half of the deficit traces to unresolved V genes, and the cause of the others is not known. Present in this sample are 27,000 or so clones, 60% to 80% of which were seen just once. The ten largest clones represent less than 6.5% of the sample. The source was peripheral blood mononuclear cells, collected before stem cell transplant. Every receptor here comes from a man aged 50 to 59 with myelodysplastic syndrome. Some clones in this sample may be carry-over from other donors' samples.

CDR3 in DNA: TGTGCCAGTAGACTAGCAGGCGGGGAGCTGTTTTTT. Its translation is CASRLAGGELFF. The chain has TRBV19 and TRBJ2-2; maybe TRBD2 (6 bases). V was cut by 6 bases and J by 7 bases, with 9 bases left in between. Germline-derived CDR1 and CDR2 are LNHDA and SQIVND (reference sequence). The CDR3 contains 12 residues.

This rearrangement joins TRBV30 to TRBJ1-2, with D unresolved. CDR3 length: 12 amino acids. V lost 2 bases and J 4 bases, leaving 8 bases between the germline ends. From germline, CDR1 is GTSNPN and CDR2 SVGIG (reference sequence). The DNA for the CDR3 is TGTGCCTGGAGTAGGCAGTCCTATGGCTACACCTTC. Translation gives CAWSRQSYGYTF.

The chain uses TRBV4-1 and TRBJ2-7; 9 bases are a match to TRBD1. Germline CDR1 reads MGHRA; CDR2 reads YSYEKL. The J segment lost 2 bases and the V segment lost 3 bases, leaving 5 bases of the junction unmatched. The CDR3 covers 15 residues. CDR3 region: CASSQEGQGAYEQYF. The CDR3 region has the DNA TGCGCCAGCAGCCAGGAGGGACAGGGCGCCTACGAGCAGTACTTC.

This clone was found a few times. The CDR3 sequence: CASRQRVTGTNQPQHF. CDR3 DNA: TGTGCCAGCCGCCAGAGAGTGACAGGGACTAATCAGCCCCAGCATTTT. The gene calls are TRBV27 and TRBJ1-5; 7 bases fit TRBD1. This CDR3 comprises 16 residues. Losses at the gene ends were 8 bases for V and 4 bases for J; bases not matched to a gene: 14. Germline CDR1 is MNHEY and CDR2 is SMNVEV (reference sequence).

The V gene is TRBV29-1, the J gene TRBJ2-7, with TRBD1 as a possible D gene (5 bases). V shed 4 bases and J shed 2 bases, with 12 bases lying between them. CDR3 length: 13 amino acids. Germline CDR1 is SQVTM and CDR2 is ANQGSEA. DNA of the CDR3: TGCAGCGTTGGGTCCAGGACAACCTACGAGCAGTACTTC. Amino acid sequence: CSVGSRTTYEQYF.

In its sample, this clone was seen a few times. Other DNA sequences of this sample code for an identical CDR3. The chain uses TRBV25-1 and TRBJ1-1; D not certain. Trimming cost V 3 bases and J 7 bases, with 12 bases left between them. The CDR3 has 13 amino acids. Per the germline V gene, CDR1 is MGHDK and CDR2 is SYGVNS. The CDR3 spells CASSDGLGSEAFF. CDR3 DNA: TGTGCCAGCAGTGATGGCTTGGGGAGTGAAGCTTTCTTT.

The rearrangement links TRBV4-3 to TRBJ2-3, with 7 bases matching TRBD2. Per the germline V gene, CDR1 is LGHNA and CDR2 is YSLEER. After removal of 3 bases from V and 4 bases from J, the junction contained 10 bases not matched to a gene. CDR3 length: 16 amino acids. Here the CDR3 DNA reads TGCGCCAGCAGCCAGAATCCTAGCGGTGGATCAGATACGCAGTATTTT. Translated, it gives CASSQNPSGGSDTQYF.

The rearrangement uses TRBV4-1 and TRBJ2-2; tentative D call: TRBD2 (6 bases). The CDR3 runs to 14 residues. Germline V gives CDR1 MGHRA, CDR2 YSYEKL. With 2 bases removed from V and 5 bases from J, the gap between germline ends came to 9 bases. CDR3 region: CASSQPRGTGELFF. DNA for the CDR3: TGCGCCAGCAGCCAACCTCGGGGGACCGGGGAGCTGTTTTTT.

The V and J genes are TRBV7-3 and TRBJ1-2, with TRBD1 as a possible D gene (5 bases). The V end lost 1 base, the J end lost 4 bases, and 10 bases lay between the germline ends. CDR1 is SGHTA and CDR2 is FQGTGA in the germline V gene. The CDR3 consists of 14 residues. CDR3 protein: CASSLRGGSYGYTF. CDR3 in DNA: TGTGCCAGCAGCTTAAGGGGGGGTTCCTATGGCTACACCTTC.

This rearrangement joins TRBV29-1 to TRBJ2-2; maybe TRBD1 (6 bases). The CDR3 is 13 amino acids. The germline V gene encodes CDR1 SQVTM and CDR2 ANQGSEA. V lost 2 bases to trimming and J lost 5 bases, with 9 bases between them. CDR3 region: CSVEWQGTGELFF. The DNA of the CDR3 is TGCAGCGTTGAATGGCAGGGGACCGGGGAGCTGTTTTTT.

This clone was found once. J is TRBJ2-7 and V is TRBV29-1; 11 bases are a match to TRBD1. V dropped 6 bases and J dropped 2; count of bases not matched to a gene: 3. In germline, CDR1 is SQVTM, CDR2 ANQGSEA. The CDR3 consists of 13 residues. CDR3 DNA: TGCAGCGTGCCGGGACAGGGGGCCTACGAGCAGTACTTC. The encoded protein is CSVPGQGAYEQYF.